The 21 T cell receptor beta chains below come from one sample, sequenced in a study of human T cells and chemical hapten exposure. Indicated time point: patch test 1, 2 weeks after DPC sensitization. Treatment reported: therapeutic diphenylcyclopropenone sensitization with weekly scalp DPC. TCRdb fed the RACE reads into MiXCR, producing one record per CDR3 protein. The profile shows 180,000 or so distinct CDR3 sequences, about 14% of them singletons. This specimen consisted of whole blood, obtained in connection with sensitization to the hapten diphenylcyclopropenone (DPC). These receptors were taken from a woman under 40 with alopecia areata. Some clones in this sample may be carry-over from other donors' samples.

This clonotype was observed at least ten times. This rearrangement joins TRBV29-1 to TRBJ1-1; TRBD1 is a possible D gene (5 bases). Trimming took 6 bases from V and 0 from J, leaving 11 bases between them. CDR1 SQVTM and CDR2 ANQGSEA come from the germline V gene. The CDR3 has 13 amino acids. CDR3 residues: CSVEGHVNTEAFF. CDR3 nucleotide sequence: TGCAGCGTCGAGGGGCACGTGAACACTGAAGCTTTCTTT.

This clonotype was observed at least ten times. The chain employs TRBV7-8 and TRBJ2-5, with 8 positions matching TRBD2. There are 18 residues in the CDR3. The V gene's germline CDR1 is SGHVS and CDR2 FQNEAQ. Losses at the gene ends were 5 bases for V and 7 bases for J; bases not matched to a gene: 21. This CDR3 reads CASSPVGRLAGTPGTQYF. CDR3 sequence (DNA): TGTGCCAGCAGCCCAGTCGGGCGGTTAGCGGGGACCCCCGGGACCCAGTACTTC.

In this sample, this clonotype turned up many times. The chain carries TRBV28 and TRBJ2-7; D is possibly TRBD1 (6 bases). Germline V gene lookup returns CDR1 MDHEN and CDR2 SYDVKM. Trimming removed 2 bases from V and 3 bases from J, with 11 bases in between. This CDR3 contains 14 residues. The CDR3 spells CASSLPGQLYEQYF. In nucleotides, the CDR3 is TGTGCCAGCAGTTTACCCGGACAGCTCTACGAGCAGTACTTC.

This chain joins TRBV28 and TRBJ1-2; D uncertain. Germline V gives CDR1 MDHEN, CDR2 SYDVKM. The V and J ends lost 3 bases and 7 bases respectively, with 6 bases between them. This CDR3 comprises 11 residues. The CDR3 here is CASSFIGGYTF. The CDR3 nucleotides are TGTGCCAGCAGTTTCATAGGTGGCTACACCTTC.

The CDR3 here is CASRTRYRTGNTEAFF. CDR3 in DNA: TGTGCCAGCCGAACCCGATACAGGACAGGGAACACTGAAGCTTTCTTT. The chain couples TRBV5-6 to TRBJ1-1, with 7 bases fitting TRBD1. The CDR3 is 16 residues long. Germline CDR1 reads SGHDT; CDR2 reads YYEEEE. V was pared by 7 bases and J by 1 base, with 13 bases of the junction left unmatched.

A few counts support this clonotype. V is TRBV7-2 and J is TRBJ2-3, with 9 bases identical to TRBD1. V was pared by 3 bases and J by 6 bases, with 7 bases of the junction left unmatched. CDR3 length: 15 residues. Germline V gene sequence: CDR1 SGHTA, CDR2 FQGNSA. The CDR3 protein is CASSFLQGASDTQYF. The CDR3 nucleotides read TGTGCCAGCAGCTTTCTACAGGGGGCGTCGGATACGCAGTATTTT. The full variable domain, rest sourced from reference TRBV7-2 and TRBJ2-3, is GAGVSQSPSNKVTEKGKDVELRCDPISGHTALYWYRQSLGQGLEFLIYFQGNSAPDKSGLPSDRFSAERTGGSVSTLTIQRTQQEDSAVYLCASSFLQGASDTQYFGPGTRLTVL.

This clonotype showed up just once. This CDR3 is CASSYKRDGELFF. The DNA for the CDR3 is TGTGCCAGCAGCTACAAAAGGGACGGGGAGCTGTTTTTT. The J gene is TRBJ2-2, the V gene TRBV7-3; D remains ambiguous. The V gene lost 4 bases and the J gene lost 7 bases, with 10 bases spanning the gap. CDR3 length: 13 amino acids. CDR1 and CDR2 (germline): SGHTA, FQGTGA.

The chain recombines TRBV29-1 with TRBJ2-3; 7 nucleotides match TRBD2. This CDR3 is built from 12 residues. Unmatched junction bases numbered 1, after V lost 3 bases and J lost 4 bases. CDR1 is SQVTM, CDR2 ANQGSEA, per germline. CDR3 coding DNA: TGCAGCGTTGACGGGGGGTCAGATACGCAGTATTTT. Its translation is CSVDGGSDTQYF.

V is TRBV5-1 and J is TRBJ2-2; 7 bases match TRBD1. Trimming cost V 4 bases and J 1 base; bases outside gene matches: 4. CDR3 length: 15 residues. The germline CDR1 and CDR2 sequences are SGHRS and YFSETQ. The CDR3 sequence is CASSTGQMNTGELFF. CDR3 nucleotides: TGCGCCAGCAGCACGGGACAGATGAACACCGGGGAGCTGTTTTTT.

In the case of this clonotype: A junction end diverges from the germline sequence, so it may reflect a read error. The V call is TRBV29-1, the J call TRBJ2-1; D tentatively reads TRBD1 or TRBD2 (5 bases each). Germline CDR1 is SQVTM and CDR2 is ANQGSEA. The CDR3 totals 13 residues. The CDR3, as DNA: TGCAGCGTTGACCGGGGCGGCTACAATAAGCAGTTCTTC. This sequence encodes CSVDRGGYNKQFF.

The chain couples TRBV29-1 to TRBJ2-1; D may be TRBD2 (6 bases). The CDR3 contains 14 residues. V lost 7 bases to trimming and J lost 0 bases, with 13 bases between them. The V gene's germline CDR1 is SQVTM and CDR2 ANQGSEA. CDR3 sequence reads: CSAIFGGSYNEQFF. In DNA, the CDR3 is TGCAGCGCTATTTTCGGGGGCTCCTACAATGAGCAGTTCTTC.

This chain connects TRBV28 to TRBJ1-6; perhaps TRBD1 as D (6 bases). The length of the CDR3 is 15 residues. Germline V lookup: CDR1 MDHEN, CDR2 SYDVKM. The germline V and J ends were trimmed by 3 bases and 8 bases, with 14 bases remaining between them. CDR3: CASSFPQGFDSPLHF. The CDR3 coding sequence is TGTGCCAGCAGTTTCCCACAGGGCTTCGATTCACCCCTCCACTTT.

This clonotype was seen only a few times. The CDR3 coding sequence is TGTGCCAGCAGTTTTTCTCGAGCGGCCAGCTCCTACGAGCAGTACTTC. It encodes CASSFSRAASSYEQYF. The rearrangement joins TRBV28 to TRBJ2-7, with a tentative D call TRBD2 (5 bases). This CDR3 contains 16 residues. Germline CDR1 and CDR2: MDHEN and SYDVKM. V was cut by 3 bases and J by 0 bases, with 15 bases left in between. Together with reference TRBV28 and TRBJ2-7, the CDR3 gives the full variable domain: DVKVTQSSRYLVKRTGEKVFLECVQDMDHENMFWYRQDPGLGLRLIYFSYDVKMKEKGDIPEGYSVSREKKERFSLILESASTNQTSMYLCASSFSRAASSYEQYFGPGTRLTVT.

This clonotype showed up just a few times. The gene calls are TRBV6-6 and TRBJ1-1; TRBD1 matches 8 bases. In germline, CDR1 is MNHNY, CDR2 SVGAGI (reference sequence). The CDR3 has 14 amino acids. Trimming took 6 bases from V and 6 from J; bases not matched to a gene: 9. CDR3 nucleotide sequence: TGTGCCAGCAGCCCCCGGACAGGGCAAGCTGAAGCTTTCTTT. This translates into CASSPRTGQAEAFF.

The gene calls are TRBV12-3 or TRBV12-4 and TRBJ1-2; D gene uncertain. This CDR3 is 13 amino acids long. V gave up 3 bases and J gave up 8 bases, with 13 bases separating them. In DNA, the CDR3 is TGTGCCAGCAGTTTTGTTCAACTCGGAGGCTACACCTTC. Protein product: CASSFVQLGGYTF.

J is TRBJ2-1 and V is TRBV5-6, with D hard to call. Trimming cost V 4 bases and J 8 bases, with 7 bases left between them. Germline V CDR1 and CDR2: SGHDT, YYEEEE. The CDR3 covers 11 residues. The CDR3 DNA reads TGTGCCAGCAGCCGTGAAGATGAGCAGTTCTTC. It codes for CASSREDEQFF.

There are a few counts of this clonotype. V and J are TRBV4-3 and TRBJ1-1, with unresolved D. V shed 0 bases and J shed 4 bases, with 9 bases lying between them. Germline lookup yields CDR1 LGHNA and CDR2 YSLEER. The CDR3 length is 14 residues. DNA of the CDR3: TGCGCCAGCAGCCAAGATCCTATCAGCACTGAAGCTTTCTTT. This encodes CASSQDPISTEAFF.

The table lists this clonotype with a few counts. The rearrangement links TRBV18 to TRBJ2-2, with D possibly called TRBD1 or TRBD2 (5 bases each). This CDR3 has 16 residues. Germline V lookup: CDR1 KGHSH, CDR2 LQKENI. The germline V and J ends were trimmed by 0 bases and 4 bases, with 12 bases remaining between them. The CDR3, as DNA: TGTGCCAGCTCACCACCGAATTGGGGGATCACCGGGGAGCTGTTTTTT. Protein product: CASSPPNWGITGELFF.

Many counts were recorded for this clonotype. V gene TRBV7-6 combines with J gene TRBJ1-1; D perhaps matches TRBD1 (5 bases). CDR1 SGHVS and CDR2 FNYEAQ come from the germline V gene. V lost 2 bases, J lost 12 bases, and 16 bases lay in between. The CDR3 runs to 13 residues. The CDR3 is CASSLYPAGRPFF. DNA of the CDR3: TGTGCCAGCAGCTTATACCCTGCAGGGCGACCTTTCTTT. The complete variable domain, with remaining parts taken from reference TRBV7-6 and TRBJ1-1, reads GAGVSQSPRYKVTKRGQDVALRCDPISGHVSLYWYRQALGQGPEFLTYFNYEAQQDKSGLPNDRFSAERPEGSISTLTIQRTEQRDSAMYRCASSLYPAGRPFFGQGTRLTVV.

The genes are TRBV4-2 and TRBJ1-6; D may be TRBD1 (5 bases). The CDR3 totals 13 residues. The V gene lost 3 bases and the J gene lost 14 bases, with 14 bases spanning the gap. Germline V gene sequence: CDR1 LGHNA, CDR2 YNFKEQ. The CDR3 bases are TGTGCCAGCAGCCAGACTCCGGGGCCAACCCTCCACTTT. Protein product: CASSQTPGPTLHF.

This clonotype was seen a handful of times. V gene TRBV5-1 combines with J gene TRBJ1-4, with a tentative D call TRBD1 (6 bases). The CDR3 is 15 amino acids. Germline values: CDR1 SGHRS, CDR2 YFSETQ. V was pared by 4 bases and J by 6 bases, with 16 bases between. The chain's CDR3 is CASSDDRTLDEKLFF. The CDR3 nucleotides read TGCGCCAGCAGCGACGACAGGACTCTCGATGAAAAACTGTTTTTT.